This T cell receptor (beta chain) was documented in a study of blood T cell repertoires in COVID-19. Participant-reported clinical history was the basis for cohort assignment. Clones were read by immunoSEQ multiplex PCR, and TCRdb kept only the in-frame ones, dropping some. The repertoire consists of 180,000 or so clones, with over 75% occurring once and the leading ten covering roughly 9.6%. The V and J ends lost 4 bases and 0 bases respectively, with 13 bases between them. There are 15 residues in the CDR3. Germline CDR1 and CDR2: SNHLY and FYNNEI. What was sequenced was PBMCs or T cells enriched from blood (not recorded which). The chain joins TRBV2 to TRBJ2-7, with TRBD1 as a possible D gene (5 bases). The sequence came from a man aged 45-60 years who had recovered from COVID-19. Here the CDR3 reads CASSARGINSYEQYF. The DNA of the CDR3 is TGTGCCAGCAGTGCAAGGGGCATCAACTCCTACGAGCAGTACTTC. Looking up the rest from reference TRBV2 and TRBJ2-7 gives the full variable domain: EPEVTQTPSHQVTQMGQEVILRCVPISNHLYFYWYRQILGQKVEFLVSFYNNEISEKSEIFDDQFSVERPDGSNFTLKIRSTKLEDSAMYFCASSARGINSYEQYFGPGTRLTVT.